These 4 T cell receptor beta chains originate from one sample sequenced in a study of blood T cells in healthy people across ages. Primed by a sample-barcoded 5' primer and a J-beta primer mix, a second PCR proceeded for 7 to 11 cycles. Each CDR3 protein gets one entry after TCRdb re-called the 5' RACE reads with MiXCR. The sample holds about 640,000 distinct CDR3 sequences, approximately 59% seen once. The specimen was blood. Receptors were obtained from a man in his sixties in good health.

The genes are TRBV25-1 and TRBJ2-5, with unresolved D. The CDR3 has 13 amino acids. CDR1 and CDR2 (germline): MGHDK, SYGVNS. V lost 3 bases and J lost 3, with 8 bases in between. In DNA, the CDR3 is TGTGCCAGCAGTGACGTGCCAGAAGAGACCCAGTACTTC. Its translation: CASSDVPEETQYF.

The genes are TRBV24-1 and TRBJ2-1, with 11 bases fitting TRBD2. CDR1 is KGHDR, CDR2 SFDVKD, per germline. The J segment lost 8 bases and the V segment lost 9 bases, leaving 5 bases of the junction unmatched. The CDR3 is 13 amino acids. CDR3: CATSSGGLDEQFF. For the CDR3, the DNA is TGTGCCACCTCTAGCGGGGGGTTAGATGAGCAGTTCTTC.

The gene calls are TRBV20-1 and TRBJ1-2; D gene uncertain. CDR1 and CDR2 (germline): DFQATT, SNEGSKA (reference sequence). V was pared by 5 bases and J by 7 bases, with 17 bases between. The CDR3 is 13 amino acids. The CDR3 DNA reads as TGCAGTGCTCGAGGCAGAGTATTAAGTGGCTACACCTTC. Residues: CSARGRVLSGYTF.

This clonotype has just a few counts. J is TRBJ2-5 and V is TRBV20-1, with D possibly TRBD2 on 6 matching bases. Per germline, CDR1 DFQATT and CDR2 SNEGSKA (reference sequence). This CDR3 spans 16 amino acids. Trimming shortened V by 0 bases and J by 2 bases, and 16 bases separated the two germline ends. The CDR3 spells CSARDPGVAFQETQYF. The CDR3 bases are TGCAGTGCTAGAGATCCGGGGGTGGCTTTTCAAGAGACCCAGTACTTC.